Sequencing of this T cell receptor beta chain was carried out in a study of cytomegalovirus exposure and HLA in healthy donors. The PCR had 60 Vbeta and 13 Jbeta primers. The assay was immunoSEQ multiplex PCR, and TCRdb's table has in-frame clones only and misses some. Among 100,000 to 150,000 clones listed, about 85% were seen once. This clone was detected once. The antigen is undetermined. Findings and limits, study-wide: Specificity of three CMV-associated chains for CMV antigens was verified in vitro.

The CDR3 is 13 amino acids. The germline gives CDR1 LNHDA, CDR2 SQIVND (reference sequence). Trimming took 3 bases from V and 4 from J, leaving 10 bases between them. Sequencing was carried out using PBMCs. This chain links TRBV19 with TRBJ2-7; perhaps TRBD1 as D (5 bases). The sequence was collected from a boy aged 5-17 years in good health and CMV-seronegative. CDR3 in amino acids: CASSISRVYEQYF. The CDR3 coding sequence is TGTGCCAGTAGTATCTCCAGGGTGTACGAGCAGTACTTC.